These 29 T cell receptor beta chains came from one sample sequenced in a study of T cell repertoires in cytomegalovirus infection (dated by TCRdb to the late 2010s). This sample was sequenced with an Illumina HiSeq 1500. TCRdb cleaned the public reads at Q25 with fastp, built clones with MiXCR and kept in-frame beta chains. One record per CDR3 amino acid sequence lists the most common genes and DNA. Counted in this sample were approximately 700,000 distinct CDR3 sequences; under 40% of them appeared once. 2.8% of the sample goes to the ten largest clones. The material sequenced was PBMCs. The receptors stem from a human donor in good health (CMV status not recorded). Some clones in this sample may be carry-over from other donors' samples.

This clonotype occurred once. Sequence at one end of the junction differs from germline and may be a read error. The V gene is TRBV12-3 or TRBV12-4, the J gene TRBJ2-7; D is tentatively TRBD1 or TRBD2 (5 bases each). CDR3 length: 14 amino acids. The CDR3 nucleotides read TGTGCCATCAGTCCGTCTCGGGGCCCCTACGAGCAGTACTTC. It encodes CAISPSRGPYEQYF.

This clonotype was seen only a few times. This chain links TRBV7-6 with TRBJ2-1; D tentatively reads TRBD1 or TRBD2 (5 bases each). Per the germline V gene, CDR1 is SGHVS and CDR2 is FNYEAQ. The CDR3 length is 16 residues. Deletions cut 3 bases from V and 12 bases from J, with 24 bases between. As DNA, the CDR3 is TGTGCCAGCAGCTTGGAGATCCCGGGCCCTGGGGGTTGGCAGTTCTTC. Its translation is CASSLEIPGPGGWQFF.

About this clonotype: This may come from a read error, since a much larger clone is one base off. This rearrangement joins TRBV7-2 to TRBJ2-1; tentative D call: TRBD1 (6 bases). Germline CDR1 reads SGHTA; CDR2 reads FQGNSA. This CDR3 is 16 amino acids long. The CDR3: CDSSLATGTYPNEQFF. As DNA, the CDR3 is TGTGACAGCAGCTTAGCTACCGGGACATATCCCAATGAGCAGTTCTTC. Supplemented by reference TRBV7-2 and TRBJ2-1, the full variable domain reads GAGVSQSPSNKVTEKGKDVELRCDPISGHTALYWYRQSLGQGLEFLIYFQGNSAPDKSGLPSDRFSAERTGGSVSTLTIQRTQQEDSAVYLCDSSLATGTYPNEQFFGPGTRLTVL.

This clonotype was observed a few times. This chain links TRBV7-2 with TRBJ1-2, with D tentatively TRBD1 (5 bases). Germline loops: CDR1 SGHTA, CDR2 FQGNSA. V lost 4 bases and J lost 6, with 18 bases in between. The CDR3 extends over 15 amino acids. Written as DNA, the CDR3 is TGTGCCAGCAGCTCCAGGGTGGGTTTAGTCAATGGCTACACCTTC. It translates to CASSSRVGLVNGYTF.

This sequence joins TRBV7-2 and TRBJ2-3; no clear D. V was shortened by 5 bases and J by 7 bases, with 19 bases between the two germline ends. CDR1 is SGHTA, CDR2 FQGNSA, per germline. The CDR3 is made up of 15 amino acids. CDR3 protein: CASSNLLPASNTQYF. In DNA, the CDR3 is TGTGCCAGCAGCAATCTCCTTCCTGCGTCAAATACGCAGTATTTT.

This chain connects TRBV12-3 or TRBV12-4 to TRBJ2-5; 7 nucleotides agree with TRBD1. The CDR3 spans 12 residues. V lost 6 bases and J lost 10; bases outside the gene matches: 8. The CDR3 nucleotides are TGTGCCAGCAGCCACAGGGGTCTGGACCAGTACTTC. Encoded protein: CASSHRGLDQYF.

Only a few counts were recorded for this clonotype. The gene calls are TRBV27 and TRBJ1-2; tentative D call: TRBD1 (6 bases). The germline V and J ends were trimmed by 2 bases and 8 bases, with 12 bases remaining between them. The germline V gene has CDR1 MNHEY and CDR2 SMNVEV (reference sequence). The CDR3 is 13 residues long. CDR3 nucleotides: TGTGCCAGCAGTTTAAAGGGGGTACAGGGCTACACCTTC. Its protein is CASSLKGVQGYTF.

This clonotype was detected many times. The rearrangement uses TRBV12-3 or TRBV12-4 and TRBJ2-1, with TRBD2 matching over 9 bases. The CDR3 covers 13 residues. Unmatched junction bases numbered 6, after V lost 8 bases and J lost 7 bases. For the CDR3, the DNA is TGTGCCAGCTGGGGCGGGGGGGCAAATGAGCAGTTCTTC. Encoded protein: CASWGGGANEQFF.

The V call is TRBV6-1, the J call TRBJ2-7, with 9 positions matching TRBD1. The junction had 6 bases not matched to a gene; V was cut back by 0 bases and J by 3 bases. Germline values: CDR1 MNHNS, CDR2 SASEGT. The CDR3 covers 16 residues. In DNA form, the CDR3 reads TGTGCCAGCAGTGAAGCACCCGGGACAGGGAACTACGAGCAGTACTTC. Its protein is CASSEAPGTGNYEQYF.

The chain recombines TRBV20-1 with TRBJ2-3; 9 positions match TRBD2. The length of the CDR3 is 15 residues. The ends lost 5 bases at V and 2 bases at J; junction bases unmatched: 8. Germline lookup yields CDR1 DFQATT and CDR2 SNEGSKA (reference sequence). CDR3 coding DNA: TGCAGTGCTCCGGTTAGCGGGGGACCCACAGATACGCAGTATTTT. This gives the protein CSAPVSGGPTDTQYF.

The CDR3 coding sequence is TGCAGTGCAGGGAGAAATTCACCCCTCCACTTT. Its translation: CSAGRNSPLHF. This chain joins TRBV20-1 and TRBJ1-6, with unresolved D. This CDR3 region has 11 residues. Germline V CDR1 and CDR2: DFQATT, SNEGSKA (reference sequence). Trimming cost V 6 bases and J 7 bases, with 7 bases left between them.

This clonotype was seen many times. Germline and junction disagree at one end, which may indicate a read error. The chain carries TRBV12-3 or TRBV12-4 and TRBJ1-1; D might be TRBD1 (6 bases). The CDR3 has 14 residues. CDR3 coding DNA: TGTGCCAGCAGCTTAGGACAGATGAACACTGAAGCTTTCTTT. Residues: CASSLGQMNTEAFF.

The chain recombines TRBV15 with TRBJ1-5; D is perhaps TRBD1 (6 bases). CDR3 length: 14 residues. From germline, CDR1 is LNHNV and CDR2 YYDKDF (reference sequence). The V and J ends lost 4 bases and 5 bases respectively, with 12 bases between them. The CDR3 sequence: CATSTGEGDQPQHF. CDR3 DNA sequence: TGTGCCACCAGCACAGGGGAAGGGGATCAGCCCCAGCATTTT.

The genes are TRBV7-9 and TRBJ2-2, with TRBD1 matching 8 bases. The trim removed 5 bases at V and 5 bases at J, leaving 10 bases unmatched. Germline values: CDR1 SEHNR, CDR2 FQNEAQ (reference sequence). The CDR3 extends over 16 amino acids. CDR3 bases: TGTGCCAGCAGCCCAGAGGGGACAGGCAGAACCGGGGAGCTGTTTTTT. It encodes CASSPEGTGRTGELFF.

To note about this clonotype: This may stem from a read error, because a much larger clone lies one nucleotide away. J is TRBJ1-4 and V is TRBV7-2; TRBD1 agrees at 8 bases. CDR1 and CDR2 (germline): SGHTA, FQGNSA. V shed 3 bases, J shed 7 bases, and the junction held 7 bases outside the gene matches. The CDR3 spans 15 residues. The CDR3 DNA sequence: TGTGCCAGCAGCTTTGACAGGGGCGGTAGTGAAAAACTGTTTTTT. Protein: CASSFDRGGSEKLFF.

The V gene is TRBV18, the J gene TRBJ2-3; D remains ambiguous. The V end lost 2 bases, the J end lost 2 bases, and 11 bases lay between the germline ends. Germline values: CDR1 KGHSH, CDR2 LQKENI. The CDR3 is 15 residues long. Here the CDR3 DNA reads TGTGCCAGCTCACCAGTGGGTAGCCTCACAGATACGCAGTATTTT. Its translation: CASSPVGSLTDTQYF.

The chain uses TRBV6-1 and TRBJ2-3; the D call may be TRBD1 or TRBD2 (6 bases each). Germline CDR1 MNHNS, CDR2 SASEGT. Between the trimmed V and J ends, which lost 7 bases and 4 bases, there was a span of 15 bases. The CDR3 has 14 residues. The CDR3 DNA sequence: TGTGCCAGCAAGACGGGGGCGCATGCAGATACGCAGTATTTT. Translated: CASKTGAHADTQYF.

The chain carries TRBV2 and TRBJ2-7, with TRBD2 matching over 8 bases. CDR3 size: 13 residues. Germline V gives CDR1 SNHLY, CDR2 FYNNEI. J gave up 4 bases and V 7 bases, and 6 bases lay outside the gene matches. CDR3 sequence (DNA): TGTGCCAGCAATCGGGAGGGGTTGTACGAGCAGTACTTC. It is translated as CASNREGLYEQYF.

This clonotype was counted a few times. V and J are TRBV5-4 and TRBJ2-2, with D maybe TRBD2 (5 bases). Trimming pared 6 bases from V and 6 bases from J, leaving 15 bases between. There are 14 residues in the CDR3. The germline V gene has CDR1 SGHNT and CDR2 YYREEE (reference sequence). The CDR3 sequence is CASTLPGFPGELFF. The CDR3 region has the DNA TGTGCCAGCACCCTGCCGGGGTTTCCCGGGGAGCTGTTTTTT.

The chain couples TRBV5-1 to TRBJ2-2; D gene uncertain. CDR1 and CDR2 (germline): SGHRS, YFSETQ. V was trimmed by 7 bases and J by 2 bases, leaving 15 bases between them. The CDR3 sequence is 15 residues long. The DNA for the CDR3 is TGCGCCAGCCACCCAGACATTTACAACACCGGGGAGCTGTTTTTT. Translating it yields CASHPDIYNTGELFF.

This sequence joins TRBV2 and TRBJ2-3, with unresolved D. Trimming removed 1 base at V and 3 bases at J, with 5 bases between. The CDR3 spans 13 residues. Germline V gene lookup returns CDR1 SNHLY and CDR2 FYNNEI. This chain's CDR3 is CASSEVGTDTQYF. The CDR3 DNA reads TGTGCCAGCAGTGAAGTAGGGACAGATACGCAGTATTTT.

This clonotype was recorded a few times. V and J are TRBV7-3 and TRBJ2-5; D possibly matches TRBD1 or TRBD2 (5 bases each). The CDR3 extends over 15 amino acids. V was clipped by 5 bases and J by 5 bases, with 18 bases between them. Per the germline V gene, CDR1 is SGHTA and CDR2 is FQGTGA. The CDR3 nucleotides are TGTGCCAGCAGCCCAGGACCCATAGGGGAGGAGACCCAGTACTTC. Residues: CASSPGPIGEETQYF.

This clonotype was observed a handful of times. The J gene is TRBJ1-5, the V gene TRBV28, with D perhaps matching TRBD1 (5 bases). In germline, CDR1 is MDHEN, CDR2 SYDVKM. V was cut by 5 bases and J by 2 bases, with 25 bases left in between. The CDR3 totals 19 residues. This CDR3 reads CASSETLGTLGRGNQPQHF. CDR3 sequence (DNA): TGTGCCAGCAGTGAGACACTCGGGACCCTGGGTCGGGGCAATCAGCCCCAGCATTTT.

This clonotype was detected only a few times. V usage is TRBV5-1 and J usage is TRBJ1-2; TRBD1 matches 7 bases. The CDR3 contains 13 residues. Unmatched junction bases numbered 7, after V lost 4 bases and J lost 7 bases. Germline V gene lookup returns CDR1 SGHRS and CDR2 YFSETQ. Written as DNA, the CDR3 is TGCGCCAGCAGCCAAACAGGGGAGGGTGGCTACACCTTC. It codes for CASSQTGEGGYTF.

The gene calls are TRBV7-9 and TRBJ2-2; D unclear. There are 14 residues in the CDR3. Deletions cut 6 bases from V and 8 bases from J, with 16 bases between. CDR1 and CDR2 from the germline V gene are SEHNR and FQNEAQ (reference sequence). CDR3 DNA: TGTGCCAGCAGTCACACTTCAAAGGCTGGGGAGCTGTTTTTT. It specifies CASSHTSKAGELFF.

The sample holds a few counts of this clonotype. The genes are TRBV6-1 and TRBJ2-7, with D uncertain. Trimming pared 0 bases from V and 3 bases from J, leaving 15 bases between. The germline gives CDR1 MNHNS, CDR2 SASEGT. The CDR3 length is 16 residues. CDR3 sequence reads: CASSEAPTLEYYEQYF. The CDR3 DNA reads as TGTGCCAGCAGTGAAGCGCCCACCTTGGAGTACTACGAGCAGTACTTC.

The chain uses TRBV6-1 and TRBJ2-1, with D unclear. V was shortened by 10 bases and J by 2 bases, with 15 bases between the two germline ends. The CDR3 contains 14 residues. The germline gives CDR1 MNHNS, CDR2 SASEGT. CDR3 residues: CATRLESTYNEQFF. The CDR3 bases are TGTGCCACCCGTCTAGAGTCCACCTACAATGAGCAGTTCTTC.

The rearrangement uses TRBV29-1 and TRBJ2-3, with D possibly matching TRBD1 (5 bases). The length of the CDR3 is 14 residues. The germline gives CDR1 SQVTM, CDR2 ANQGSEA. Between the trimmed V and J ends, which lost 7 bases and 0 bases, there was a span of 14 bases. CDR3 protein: CSGQKTDSTDTQYF. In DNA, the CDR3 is TGCAGCGGACAAAAGACAGACAGCACAGATACGCAGTATTTT.

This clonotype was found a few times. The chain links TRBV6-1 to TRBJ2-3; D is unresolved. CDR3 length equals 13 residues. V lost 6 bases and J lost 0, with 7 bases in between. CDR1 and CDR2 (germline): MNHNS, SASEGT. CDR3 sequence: CASRDRSTDTQYF. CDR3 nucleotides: TGTGCCAGCAGAGACCGTAGCACAGATACGCAGTATTTT.